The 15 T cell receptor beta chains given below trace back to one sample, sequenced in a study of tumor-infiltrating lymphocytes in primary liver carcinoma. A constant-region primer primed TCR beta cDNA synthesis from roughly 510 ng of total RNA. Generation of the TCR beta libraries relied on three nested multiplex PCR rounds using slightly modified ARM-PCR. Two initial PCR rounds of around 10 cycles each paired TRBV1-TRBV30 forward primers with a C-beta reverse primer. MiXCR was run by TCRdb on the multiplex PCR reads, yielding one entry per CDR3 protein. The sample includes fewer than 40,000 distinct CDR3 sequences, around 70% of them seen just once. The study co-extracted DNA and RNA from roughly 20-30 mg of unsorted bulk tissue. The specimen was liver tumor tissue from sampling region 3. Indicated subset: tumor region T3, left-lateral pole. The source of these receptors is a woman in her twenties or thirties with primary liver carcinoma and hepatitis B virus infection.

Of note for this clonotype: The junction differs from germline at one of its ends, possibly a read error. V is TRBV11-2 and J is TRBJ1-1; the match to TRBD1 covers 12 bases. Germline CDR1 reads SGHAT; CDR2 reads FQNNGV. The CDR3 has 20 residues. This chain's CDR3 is CASSARDRGRKKWSNTETLF. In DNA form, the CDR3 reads TGTGCCAGCAGCGCTCGGGACAGGGGGCGCAAGAAGTGGAGTAACACTGAAACTCTCTTT. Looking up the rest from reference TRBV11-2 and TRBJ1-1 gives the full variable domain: EAGVAQSPRYKIIEKRQSVAFWCNPISGHATLYWYQQILGQGPKLLIQFQNNGVVDDSQLPKDRFSAERLKGVDSTLKIQPAKLEDSAVYLCASSARDRGRKKWSNTETLFGQGTRLTVV.

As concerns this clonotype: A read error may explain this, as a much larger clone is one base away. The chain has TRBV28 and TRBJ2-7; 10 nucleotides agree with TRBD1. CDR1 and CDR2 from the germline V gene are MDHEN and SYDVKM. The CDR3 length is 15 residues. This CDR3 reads CASTGQGLDSYEQYF. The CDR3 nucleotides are TGTGCTTCAACGGGACAGGGGCTCGACTCCTACGAGCAGTACTTC.

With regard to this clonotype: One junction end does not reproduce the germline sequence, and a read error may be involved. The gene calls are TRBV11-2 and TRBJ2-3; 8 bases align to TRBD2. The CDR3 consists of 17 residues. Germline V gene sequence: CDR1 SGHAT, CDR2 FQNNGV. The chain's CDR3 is CVGSHRGSGSLTDTHYF. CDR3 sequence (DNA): TGTGTCGGCAGCCATCGAGGGAGCGGGAGCCTCACAGATACGCATTATTTT.

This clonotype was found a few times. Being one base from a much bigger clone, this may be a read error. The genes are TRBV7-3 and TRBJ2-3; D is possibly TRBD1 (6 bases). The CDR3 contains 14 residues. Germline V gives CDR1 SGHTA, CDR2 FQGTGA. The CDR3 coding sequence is TGTGCCAGCAGCAGACAAGGACAGACAGATACGCACTATTTT. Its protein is CASSRQGQTDTHYF.

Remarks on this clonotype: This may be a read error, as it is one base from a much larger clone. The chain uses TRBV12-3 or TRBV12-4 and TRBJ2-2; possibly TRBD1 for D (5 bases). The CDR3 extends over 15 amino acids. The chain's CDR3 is CASSFWGGNTRELFF. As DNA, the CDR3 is TGTGCCAGCAGTTTCTGGGGCGGTAACACCCGGGAGCTGTTTTTT.

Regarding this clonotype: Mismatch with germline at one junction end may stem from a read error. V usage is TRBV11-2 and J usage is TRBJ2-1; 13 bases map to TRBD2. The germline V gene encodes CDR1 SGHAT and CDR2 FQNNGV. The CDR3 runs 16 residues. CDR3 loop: CASSLTSGRTYNEQLF. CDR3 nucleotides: TGTGCCAGCAGCTTGACTAGCGGGAGGACCTACAATGAGCAGTTATTC.

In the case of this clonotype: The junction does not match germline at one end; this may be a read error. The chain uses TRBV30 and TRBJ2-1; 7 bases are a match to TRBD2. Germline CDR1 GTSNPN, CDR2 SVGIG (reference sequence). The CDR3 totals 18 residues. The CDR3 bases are TGTGCCTGGGGCCACGGCGGACTAGGGCCAGTCCAATACAATGAGCACTTCTTC. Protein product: CAWGHGGLGPVQYNEHFF.

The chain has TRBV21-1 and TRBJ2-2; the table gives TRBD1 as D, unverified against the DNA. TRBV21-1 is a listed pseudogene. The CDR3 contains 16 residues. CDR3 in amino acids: CASSKNDRARTGELFF. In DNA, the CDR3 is TGTGCCAGCAGCAAGAATGACAGGGCCCGCACCGGGGAGTTGTTTTTT.

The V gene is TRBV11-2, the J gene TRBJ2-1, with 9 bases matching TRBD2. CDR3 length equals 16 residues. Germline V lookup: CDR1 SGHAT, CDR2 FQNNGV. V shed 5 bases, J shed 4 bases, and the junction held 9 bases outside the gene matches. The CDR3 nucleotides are TGTGCCAGCAGCAGCACTCTAGCGGGAAGATACAATGAGCAGTTCTTC. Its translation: CASSSTLAGRYNEQFF. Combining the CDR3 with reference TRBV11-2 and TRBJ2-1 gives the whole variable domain EAGVAQSPRYKIIEKRQSVAFWCNPISGHATLYWYQQILGQGPKLLIQFQNNGVVDDSQLPKDRFSAERLKGVDSTLKIQPAKLEDSAVYLCASSSTLAGRYNEQFFGPGTRLTVL.

The CDR3 nucleotides read TGCGCCAGCAGTGTGGATGGCGGGAGCTTATACAATGAGCAGTTCTTC. This translates into CASSVDGGSLYNEQFF. The gene calls are TRBV10-2 and TRBJ2-1; 7 nucleotides align to TRBD2. Germline CDR1 is WSHSY and CDR2 is SAAADI. The CDR3 contains 16 residues. V trimming: 4 bases; J trimming: 4 bases; junction bases outside the gene matches: 10.

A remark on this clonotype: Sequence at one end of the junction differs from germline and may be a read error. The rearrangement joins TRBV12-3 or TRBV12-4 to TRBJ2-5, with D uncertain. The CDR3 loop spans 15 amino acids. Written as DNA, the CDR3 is TGTACCAGCAGCATCTACCCCGGGTGGGAAGAGACCCAGTACTTC. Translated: CTSSIYPGWEETQYF.

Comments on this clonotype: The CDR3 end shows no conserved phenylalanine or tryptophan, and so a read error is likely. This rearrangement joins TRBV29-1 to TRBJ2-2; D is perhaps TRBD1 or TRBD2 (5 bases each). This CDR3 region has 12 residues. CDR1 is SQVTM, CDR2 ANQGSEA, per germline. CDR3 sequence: CSVMAWDGELFV. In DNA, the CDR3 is TGCAGCGTTATGGCATGGGACGGGGAACTGTTTGTT.

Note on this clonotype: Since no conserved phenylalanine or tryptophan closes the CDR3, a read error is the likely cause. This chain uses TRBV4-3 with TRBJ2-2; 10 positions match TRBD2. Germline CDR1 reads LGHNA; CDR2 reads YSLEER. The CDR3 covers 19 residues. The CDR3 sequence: CANSVLAGRPRSNTGELFC. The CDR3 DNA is TGCGCCAACAGCGTACTAGCGGGAAGGCCCCGTTCGAACACCGGGGAGCTGTTTTGT.

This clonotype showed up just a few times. The CDR3 DNA reads as TGTGCCAGCAGCTTGGGTCCCCAGGCCCAGGCTTCACATTCACTCCCCCACTTT. Translated, it gives CASSLGPQAQASHSLPHF. The V gene is TRBV7-8, the J gene TRBJ1-6, with D unclear. V was cut by 3 bases and J by 18 bases, with 33 bases left in between. The CDR3 extends over 18 amino acids. Germline CDR1 reads SGHVS; CDR2 reads FQNEAQ.

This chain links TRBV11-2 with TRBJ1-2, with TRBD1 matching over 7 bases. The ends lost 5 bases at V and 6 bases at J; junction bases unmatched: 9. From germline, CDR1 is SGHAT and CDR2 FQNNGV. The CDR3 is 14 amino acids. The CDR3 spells CASSGDSAINGYTF. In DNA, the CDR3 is TGTGCCAGCAGCGGGGACAGTGCCATCAATGGCTACACCTTC.